This TCR beta chain was identified in a study of regulatory T cells in long-lasting Graves disease. Described time point: newly diagnosed GD, antithyroid drugs for less than 3 months. Following extraction of RNA from PBMCs, that RNA was used to make the TCR library. This clonotype was seen a few times. Building the TCR beta libraries relied on iRepertoire HTBI primers, and CDR3 regions underwent Arm-PCR. MiXCR was run by TCRdb on the multiplex PCR reads, yielding one entry per CDR3 protein. The sample lists around 250,000 distinct CDR3 sequences; 15% to 20% were seen once. With 1 base clipped from V and 2 bases from J, the junction kept 4 bases outside the gene matches. Looked up from germline, CDR1 is SGHAT and CDR2 is FQNNGV. The CDR3 loop spans 17 amino acids. These data also featured in a second study, about T cells in Graves' hyperthyroidism and ophthalmopathy.

The material sequenced was peripheral blood mononuclear cells (PBMCs), taken at new diagnosis, from a patient treated with antithyroid drugs. The source is a woman younger than 45 with Graves disease. The chain uses TRBV11-2 and TRBJ2-3, with 12 nucleotides matching TRBD2. For the CDR3, the DNA is TGTGCCAGCAGCTTAGCCCTAGCGGGGGGGGACACAGATACGCAGTATTTT. Translating it yields CASSLALAGGDTDTQYF.